This T cell receptor beta chain was identified in a study of cytomegalovirus exposure and HLA in healthy donors. Unrecorded immune exposure was likely among donors, who were nominally healthy when sampled. As regards this clone: Antigen specificity is unknown.

Germline V lookup: CDR1 SEHNR, CDR2 FQNEAQ (reference sequence). The V end was cut by 6 bases, the J end by 7 bases, with 13 bases between. The CDR3 totals 13 residues. Vbeta (60) and Jbeta (13) primers were used in the PCR. Clones were read by immunoSEQ multiplex PCR, and TCRdb kept only the in-frame ones, dropping some. The sample lists around 170,000 clones; 75% to 85% were seen once. Study-wide points: In a later analysis, most CMV-associated TCR beta chains appeared HLA-restricted. Donor immune exposure was known only as CMV serostatus. A later analysis linked a missense variant in DCLRE1C to the trimming of TCR beta V and J genes.

The sample was PBMCs. This chain uses TRBV7-9 with TRBJ1-5; unclear D gene. The clonotype was recovered from a woman aged 18-29 years in good health and CMV-seronegative. The CDR3 nucleotides read TGTGCCAGCAGACTCGGTTTGGGCCAGCCCCAGCATTTT. Translated: CASRLGLGQPQHF.